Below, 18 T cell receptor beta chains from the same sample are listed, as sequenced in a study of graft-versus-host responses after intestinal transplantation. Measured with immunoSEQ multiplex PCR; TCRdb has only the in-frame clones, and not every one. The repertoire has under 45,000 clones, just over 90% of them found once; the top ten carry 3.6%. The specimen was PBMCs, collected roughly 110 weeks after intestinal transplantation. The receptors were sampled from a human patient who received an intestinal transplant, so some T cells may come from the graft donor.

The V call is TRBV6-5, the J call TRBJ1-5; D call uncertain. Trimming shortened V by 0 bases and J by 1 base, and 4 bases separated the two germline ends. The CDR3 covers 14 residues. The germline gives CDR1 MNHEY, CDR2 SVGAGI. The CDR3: CASSYSRSNQPQHF. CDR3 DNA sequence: TGTGCCAGCAGTTACTCGAGGAGCAATCAGCCCCAGCATTTT.

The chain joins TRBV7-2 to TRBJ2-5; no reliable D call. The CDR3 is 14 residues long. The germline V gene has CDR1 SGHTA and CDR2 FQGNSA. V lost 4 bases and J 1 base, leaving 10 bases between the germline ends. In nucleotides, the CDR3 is TGTGCCAGCAGCTGGCGCTGGGGCCAAGAGACCCAGTACTTC. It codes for CASSWRWGQETQYF.

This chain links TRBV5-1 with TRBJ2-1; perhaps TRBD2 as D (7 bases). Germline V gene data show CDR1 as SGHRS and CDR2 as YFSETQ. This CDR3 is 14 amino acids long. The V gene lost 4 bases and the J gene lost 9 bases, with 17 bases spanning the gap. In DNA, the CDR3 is TGCGCCAGCAGCCCGGGAGGTACAGGGCCTGAGCAGTTCTTC. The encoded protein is CASSPGGTGPEQFF.

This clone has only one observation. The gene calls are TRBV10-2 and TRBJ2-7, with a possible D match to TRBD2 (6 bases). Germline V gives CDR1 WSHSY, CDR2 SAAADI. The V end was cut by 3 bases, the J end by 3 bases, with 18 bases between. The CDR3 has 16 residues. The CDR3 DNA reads TGCGCCAGCAGTGAAGGGCCGGGACTTACATACTACGAGCAGTACTTC. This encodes CASSEGPGLTYYEQYF.

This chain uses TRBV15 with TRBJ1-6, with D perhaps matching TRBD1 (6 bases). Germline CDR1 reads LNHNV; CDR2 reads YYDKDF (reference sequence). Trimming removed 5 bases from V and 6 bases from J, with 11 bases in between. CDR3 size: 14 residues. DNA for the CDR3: TGTGCCACCAGCCAACAGGGTTCTAATTCACCCCTCCACTTT. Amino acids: CATSQQGSNSPLHF.

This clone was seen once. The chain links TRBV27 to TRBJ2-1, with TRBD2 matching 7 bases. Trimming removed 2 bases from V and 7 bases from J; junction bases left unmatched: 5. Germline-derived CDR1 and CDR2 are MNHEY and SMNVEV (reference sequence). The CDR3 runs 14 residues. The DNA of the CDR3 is TGTGCCAGCAGTTTAACGGGAGGAGTTAATGAGCAGTTCTTC. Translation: CASSLTGGVNEQFF.

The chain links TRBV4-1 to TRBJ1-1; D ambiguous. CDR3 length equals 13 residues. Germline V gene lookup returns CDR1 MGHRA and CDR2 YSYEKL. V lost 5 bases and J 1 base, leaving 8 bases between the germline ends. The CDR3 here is CASSKFTNTEAFF. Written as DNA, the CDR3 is TGCGCCAGCAGCAAATTCACGAACACTGAAGCTTTCTTT.

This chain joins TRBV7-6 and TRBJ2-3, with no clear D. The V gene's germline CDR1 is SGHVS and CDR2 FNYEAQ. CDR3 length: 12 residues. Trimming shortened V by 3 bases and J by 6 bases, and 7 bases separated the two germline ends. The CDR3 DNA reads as TGTGCCAGCAGCTTTTTTCTGGATACGCAGTATTTT. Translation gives CASSFFLDTQYF. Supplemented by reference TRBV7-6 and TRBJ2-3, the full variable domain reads GAGVSQSPRYKVTKRGQDVALRCDPISGHVSLYWYRQALGQGPEFLTYFNYEAQQDKSGLPNDRFSAERPEGSISTLTIQRTEQRDSAMYRCASSFFLDTQYFGPGTRLTVL.

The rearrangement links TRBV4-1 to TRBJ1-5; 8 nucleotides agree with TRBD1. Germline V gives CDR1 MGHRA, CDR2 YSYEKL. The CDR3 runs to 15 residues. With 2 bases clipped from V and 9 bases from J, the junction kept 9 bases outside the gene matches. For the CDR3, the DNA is TGCGCCAGCAGCCAATCAACCGCAGGGGGCCTGCCCCAGCATTTT. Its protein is CASSQSTAGGLPQHF.

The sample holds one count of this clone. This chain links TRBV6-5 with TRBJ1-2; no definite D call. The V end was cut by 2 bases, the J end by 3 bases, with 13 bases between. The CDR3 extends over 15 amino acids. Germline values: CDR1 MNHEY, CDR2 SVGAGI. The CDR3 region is CASSYGALTDYGYTF. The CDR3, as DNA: TGTGCCAGCAGTTACGGTGCTCTAACAGACTATGGCTACACCTTC.

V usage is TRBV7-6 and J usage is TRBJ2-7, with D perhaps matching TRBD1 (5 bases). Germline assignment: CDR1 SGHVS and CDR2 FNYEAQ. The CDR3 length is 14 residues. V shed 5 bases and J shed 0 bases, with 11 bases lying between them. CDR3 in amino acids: CASSPQESSYEQYF. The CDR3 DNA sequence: TGTGCCAGCAGCCCACAGGAGAGCTCCTACGAGCAGTACTTC.

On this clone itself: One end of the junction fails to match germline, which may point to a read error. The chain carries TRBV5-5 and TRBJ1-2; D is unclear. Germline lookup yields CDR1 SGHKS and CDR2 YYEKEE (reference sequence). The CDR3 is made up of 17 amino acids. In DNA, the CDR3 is TGCGCCAGCAGCAAACATTCCCAGAACCGAAAGACCTATGGCTACACCTTC. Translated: CASSKHSQNRKTYGYTF.

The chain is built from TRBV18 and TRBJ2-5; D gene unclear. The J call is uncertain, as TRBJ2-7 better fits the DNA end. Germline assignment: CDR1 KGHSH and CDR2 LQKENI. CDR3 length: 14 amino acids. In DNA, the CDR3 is TGTGCCAGCTCACCAACGTCAGATACCTACGAGCAGTACTTC. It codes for CASSPTSDTYEQYF.

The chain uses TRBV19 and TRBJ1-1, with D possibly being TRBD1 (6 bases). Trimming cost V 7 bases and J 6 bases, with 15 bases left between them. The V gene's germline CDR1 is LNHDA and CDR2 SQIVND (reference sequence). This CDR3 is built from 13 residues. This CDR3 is CASTPDRRAEAFF. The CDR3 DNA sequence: TGTGCCAGTACTCCGGACAGAAGGGCTGAAGCTTTCTTT.

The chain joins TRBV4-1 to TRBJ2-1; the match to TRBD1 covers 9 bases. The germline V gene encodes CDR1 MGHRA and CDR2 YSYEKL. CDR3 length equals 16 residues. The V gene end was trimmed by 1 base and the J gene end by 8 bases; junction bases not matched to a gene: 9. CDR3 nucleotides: TGCGCCAGCAGCCAAGCCCCGGGACAGGGAAGATATGAGCAGTTCTTC. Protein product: CASSQAPGQGRYEQFF.

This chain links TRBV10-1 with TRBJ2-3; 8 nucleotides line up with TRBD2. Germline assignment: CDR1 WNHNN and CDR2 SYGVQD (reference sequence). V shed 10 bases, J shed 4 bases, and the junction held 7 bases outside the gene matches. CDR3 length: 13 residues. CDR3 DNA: TGCGCCACCTCAGCGGGGGCGGCAGATACGCAGTATTTT. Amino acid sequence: CATSAGAADTQYF.

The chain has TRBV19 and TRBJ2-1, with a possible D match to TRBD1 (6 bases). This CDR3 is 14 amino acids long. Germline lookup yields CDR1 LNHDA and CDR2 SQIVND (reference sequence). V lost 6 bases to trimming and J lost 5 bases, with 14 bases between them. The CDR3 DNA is TGTGCCAGTAGCCGGGGACCAGGGGACAATGAGCAGTTCTTC. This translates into CASSRGPGDNEQFF.

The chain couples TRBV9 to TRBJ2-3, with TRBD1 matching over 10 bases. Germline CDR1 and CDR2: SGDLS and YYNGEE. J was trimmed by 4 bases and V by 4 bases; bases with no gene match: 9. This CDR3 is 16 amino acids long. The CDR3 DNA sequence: TGTGCCAGCAGCTCCCGACAGGGGGCTCGGGCAGATACGCAGTATTTT. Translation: CASSSRQGARADTQYF.